Following are 13 T cell receptor beta chains from one sample sequenced in a study of technical replicates of blood from a handful of donors. Profiling relied on immunoSEQ multiplex PCR, and the TCRdb table lists in-frame clones only, not all of them. Among over 50,000 clones, 70% to 90% were seen once, and the ten largest hold 5% to 6.5%. Sequencing used PBMCs. The receptors derive from a human donor in good health. Some clones in this sample may be carry-over from other donors' samples.

The chain is built from TRBV19 and TRBJ1-2; D unresolved. The CDR3 runs to 15 residues. CDR1 is LNHDA, CDR2 SQIVND, per germline (reference sequence). Trimming pared 5 bases from V and 6 bases from J, leaving 19 bases between. The DNA of the CDR3 is TGTGCCAGTAGTTTAAGGCCGGAGAGGAGTCATGGCTACACCTTC. This gives the protein CASSLRPERSHGYTF.

The chain has TRBV4-3 and TRBJ2-1; D might be TRBD1 (6 bases). CDR1 and CDR2 (germline): LGHNA, YSLEER. Trimming shortened V by 4 bases and J by 3 bases, and 16 bases separated the two germline ends. The CDR3 consists of 16 residues. The CDR3 loop reads CASSPDEGVIYNEQFF. CDR3 in DNA: TGCGCCAGCAGCCCAGATGAGGGGGTAATCTACAATGAGCAGTTCTTC.

The J gene is TRBJ2-5, the V gene TRBV7-2; the D gene is possibly TRBD2 (6 bases). This CDR3 spans 14 amino acids. CDR1 is SGHTA, CDR2 FQGNSA, per germline. Trimming removed 3 bases at V and 4 bases at J, with 12 bases between. The CDR3 nucleotides are TGTGCCAGCAGCTTCGGTGCGCGGGGAGAGACCCAGTACTTC. Amino acid sequence: CASSFGARGETQYF.

J is TRBJ2-5 and V is TRBV7-2; TRBD1 agrees at 7 bases. V lost 8 bases and J lost 5; bases outside the gene matches: 8. CDR3 length: 13 residues. Per germline, CDR1 SGHTA and CDR2 FQGNSA. CDR3 sequence reads: CASGWDRDETQYF. CDR3 in DNA: TGTGCCAGCGGGTGGGACAGAGATGAGACCCAGTACTTC.

J is TRBJ1-1 and V is TRBV12-2. TRBV12-2 is recorded as a pseudogene. The CDR3 covers 14 residues. CDR3 coding DNA: TGTGCAAGTCGCCTGCCGCGGGGCCCCACTGAAGCTTTCTTT. Translation: CASRLPRGPTEAFF.

The V and J genes are TRBV7-6 and TRBJ1-1; D gene uncertain. CDR1 and CDR2 from the germline V gene are SGHVS and FNYEAQ. This CDR3 is built from 15 residues. Trimming shortened V by 6 bases and J by 0 bases, and 14 bases separated the two germline ends. CDR3 coding DNA: TGTGCCAGCAGACTACGAAGGTCGATGAACACTGAAGCTTTCTTT. Translating it yields CASRLRRSMNTEAFF.

The chain uses TRBV11-3 and TRBJ2-7, with 8 nucleotides matching TRBD2. Germline V gene lookup returns CDR1 SGHNT and CDR2 YENEEA. V lost 5 bases, J lost 4 bases, and 4 bases stayed unmatched. CDR3 length: 13 residues. This chain's CDR3 is CASSPGGLYEQYF. Written as DNA, the CDR3 is TGTGCCAGCAGCCCGGGGGGGCTTTACGAGCAGTACTTC.

The chain employs TRBV18 and TRBJ2-1; 7 bases line up with TRBD2. There are 15 residues in the CDR3. CDR1 is KGHSH, CDR2 LQKENI, per germline. J was trimmed by 7 bases and V by 0 bases; bases with no gene match: 6. The CDR3 reads CASSPPAREKNEQFF. CDR3 DNA: TGTGCCAGCTCACCACCCGCGCGGGAGAAGAATGAGCAGTTCTTC.

The chain couples TRBV25-1 to TRBJ1-2; weak D call: TRBD1 (5 bases). Trimming took off 4 bases at V and 2 bases at J, with 14 bases between the two ends. Germline CDR1 reads MGHDK; CDR2 reads SYGVNS. CDR3 length: 15 amino acids. CDR3 protein: CASSGGRGANYGYTF. DNA for the CDR3: TGTGCCAGCAGTGGGGGGAGGGGTGCAAACTATGGCTACACCTTC.

The rearrangement joins TRBV5-6 to TRBJ2-4; 11 positions agree with TRBD2. The V gene's germline CDR1 is SGHDT and CDR2 YYEEEE. Trimming at V came to 1 base and at J to 9 bases, leaving 6 bases not matched to a gene. The CDR3 totals 15 residues. The CDR3 DNA is TGTGCCAGCAGCTTGACTAGACTAGCGGGAAGCATTCAGTACTTC. It is translated as CASSLTRLAGSIQYF.

The chain joins TRBV5-1 to TRBJ2-7; 9 bases are shared with TRBD2. Germline CDR1 reads SGHRS; CDR2 reads YFSETQ. The ends lost 3 bases at V and 4 bases at J; junction bases unmatched: 8. This CDR3 comprises 15 residues. The CDR3 region has the DNA TGCGCCAGCAGCTGGACCTCGACTAGCGGTTACGAGCAGTACTTC. This sequence encodes CASSWTSTSGYEQYF. Using reference TRBV5-1 and TRBJ2-7 for the parts outside the CDR3, the full variable domain is KAGVTQTPRYLIKTRGQQVTLSCSPISGHRSVSWYQQTPGQGLQFLFEYFSETQRNKGNFPGRFSGRQFSNSRSEMNVSTLELGDSALYLCASSWTSTSGYEQYFGPGTRLTVT.

The V call is TRBV19, the J call TRBJ1-6; D gene ambiguous. The CDR3 is 14 residues long. Germline loops: CDR1 LNHDA, CDR2 SQIVND (reference sequence). V was shortened by 1 base and J by 11 bases, with 12 bases between the two germline ends. CDR3 loop: CASSIVGLAAPLHF. The DNA of the CDR3 is TGTGCCAGTAGTATAGTGGGTCTCGCGGCACCCCTCCACTTT.

This clone was recorded once. The genes are TRBV10-3 and TRBJ2-7; tentatively, D is TRBD1 (5 bases). Looked up from germline, CDR1 is ENHRY and CDR2 is SYGVKD. The ends were cut back, 10 bases at V and 7 bases at J, with 23 bases in the middle. This CDR3 has 14 amino acids. CDR3 DNA sequence: TGTGCCACAACCGAGAATGGGGCCACCGGAGAGCAGTACTTC. Protein: CATTENGATGEQYF.